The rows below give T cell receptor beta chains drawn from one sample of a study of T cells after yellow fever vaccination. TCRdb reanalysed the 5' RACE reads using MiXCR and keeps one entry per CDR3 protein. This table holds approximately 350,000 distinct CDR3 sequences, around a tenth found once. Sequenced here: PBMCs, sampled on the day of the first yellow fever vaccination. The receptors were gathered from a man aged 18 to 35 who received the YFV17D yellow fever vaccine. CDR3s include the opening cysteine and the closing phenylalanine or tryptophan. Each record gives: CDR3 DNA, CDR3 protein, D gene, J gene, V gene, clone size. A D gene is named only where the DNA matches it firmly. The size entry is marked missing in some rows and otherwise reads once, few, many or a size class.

CDR3 DNA: TGTGCCAGCACCCCGACAGGGCTGAATTCACCCCTCCACTTT
CDR3 protein: CASTPTGLNSPLHF
D gene: TRBD1
J gene: TRBJ1-6
V gene: TRBV25-1
clone size: few

CDR3 DNA: TGCAGTGCCGCGACGGTTTTCATGAACACTGAAGCTTTCTTT
CDR3 protein: CSAATVFMNTEAFF
D gene: NA
J gene: TRBJ1-1
V gene: TRBV20-1
clone size: NA

CDR3 DNA: TGTGCCACCAGCAGAGGGACAGTGACAACTAATGAAAAACTGTTTTTT
CDR3 protein: CATSRGTVTTNEKLFF
D gene: NA
J gene: TRBJ1-4
V gene: TRBV15
clone size: NA

CDR3 DNA: TGCAGTGCGACCAGGAGGGTTAACGACGAGCAGTACTTC
CDR3 protein: CSATRRVNDEQYF
D gene: NA
J gene: TRBJ2-7
V gene: TRBV20-1
clone size: NA

CDR3 DNA: TGCAGCGCGATACCCGGGACAGCTGGCTACACCTTC
CDR3 protein: CSAIPGTAGYTF
D gene: TRBD1
J gene: TRBJ1-2
V gene: TRBV29-1
clone size: NA

CDR3 DNA: TGCGCCAGCAGATGGACAGGCCTTCCCTACGAGCAGTACTTC
CDR3 protein: CASRWTGLPYEQYF
D gene: TRBD1
J gene: TRBJ2-7
V gene: TRBV10-1
clone size: NA

CDR3 DNA: TGTGCCAGCAGCTTAAACCCCGGACTGAGCACAGATACGCAGTATTTT
CDR3 protein: CASSLNPGLSTDTQYF
D gene: NA
J gene: TRBJ2-3
V gene: TRBV7-3
clone size: NA

CDR3 DNA: TGTGCTAGTGGTTTGGTAAATAGGATAGGGCCGGGGGCCCTCTCTGGGGCCAACGTCCTGACTTTC
CDR3 protein: CASGLVNRIGPGALSGANVLTF
D gene: NA
J gene: TRBJ2-6
V gene: TRBV12-5
clone size: many

CDR3 DNA: TGTGCCACCCTCGTTGGGACTACCGGGGAGACCCAGTACTTC
CDR3 protein: CATLVGTTGETQYF
D gene: TRBD2
J gene: TRBJ2-5
V gene: TRBV28
clone size: few

CDR3 DNA: TGTGCCAGCAGCGTAATGGCGACAGGGGGTGAAAAACTGTTTTTT
CDR3 protein: CASSVMATGGEKLFF
D gene: TRBD1
J gene: TRBJ1-4
V gene: TRBV7-6
clone size: NA

CDR3 DNA: TGTGCCAGCAGCGGGGACTCTAATGGCTACACCTTC
CDR3 protein: CASSGDSNGYTF
D gene: NA
J gene: TRBJ1-2
V gene: TRBV3-1
clone size: few

CDR3 DNA: TGTGCCAGCAGTGACCCGCTGGGACAGGGTGGCCCCGGGGAGCTGTTTTTT
CDR3 protein: CASSDPLGQGGPGELFF
D gene: TRBD1
J gene: TRBJ2-2
V gene: TRBV2
clone size: NA

CDR3 DNA: TGTGCCAGTAGTATCTTCAGGGAGCTGTTTTTT
CDR3 protein: CASSIFRELFF
D gene: NA
J gene: TRBJ2-2
V gene: TRBV19
clone size: few

CDR3 DNA: TGCAGTGCTAGAGAGGAGACAGAAAGTAGCAATCAGCCCCAGCATTTT
CDR3 protein: CSAREETESSNQPQHF
D gene: NA
J gene: TRBJ1-5
V gene: TRBV20-1
clone size: NA

CDR3 DNA: TGTGCCAGCAGCCCCGGGGGACAGGGCACAAACTATGGCTACACCTTC
CDR3 protein: CASSPGGQGTNYGYTF
D gene: TRBD1
J gene: TRBJ1-2
V gene: TRBV7-8
clone size: NA

CDR3 DNA: TGCGCCAGCAGCCAAAGGGGCGACATTGGCTACACCTTC
CDR3 protein: CASSQRGDIGYTF
D gene: NA
J gene: TRBJ1-2
V gene: TRBV4-1
clone size: NA

CDR3 DNA: TGTGCCAGCAGTGACCCATACAGTGTACTGTTTTTT
CDR3 protein: CASSDPYSVLFF
D gene: NA
J gene: TRBJ1-4
V gene: TRBV25-1
clone size: NA

CDR3 DNA: TGCGCCAGCAGTTCGACAAGGTCTGGAAACACCATATATTTT
CDR3 protein: CASSSTRSGNTIYF
D gene: NA
J gene: TRBJ1-3
V gene: TRBV4-3
clone size: NA

CDR3 DNA: TGTGCCAGCAAGGGGACAGGGGCTCTCAATCAGCCCCAGCATTTT
CDR3 protein: CASKGTGALNQPQHF
D gene: TRBD1
J gene: TRBJ1-5
V gene: TRBV12-3/TRBV12-4
clone size: NA

CDR3 DNA: TGTGCCAGCAGCTTAGGGTCTGGAAACACCATATATTTT
CDR3 protein: CASSLGSGNTIYF
D gene: NA
J gene: TRBJ1-3
V gene: TRBV7-9
clone size: many

CDR3 DNA: TGTGCCAGCAGCCCAGTGGCGGTAACTGAAGCTTTCTTT
CDR3 protein: CASSPVAVTEAFF
D gene: NA
J gene: TRBJ1-1
V gene: TRBV6-2/TRBV6-3
clone size: few

CDR3 DNA: TGTGACAGCAGCTTGCCCCAACGTGCGGGGGGCAATGAGCAGTTCTTC
CDR3 protein: CDSSLPQRAGGNEQFF
D gene: TRBD2
J gene: TRBJ2-1
V gene: TRBV13
clone size: NA

CDR3 DNA: TGCAGCGTTGAAGTCGTCCGGGAGACCCAGTACTTC
CDR3 protein: CSVEVVRETQYF
D gene: NA
J gene: TRBJ2-5
V gene: TRBV29-1
clone size: few

CDR3 DNA: TGTGCCAGCAGCTTAGCGGGGGTCCCCGGGGAGCTGTTTTTT
CDR3 protein: CASSLAGVPGELFF
D gene: NA
J gene: TRBJ2-2
V gene: TRBV7-9
clone size: few

CDR3 DNA: TGCGCCAGCAGCTGGGCAGGGGCACTAAACCCGCAGTACTTC
CDR3 protein: CASSWAGALNPQYF
D gene: NA
J gene: TRBJ2-7
V gene: TRBV5-1
clone size: NA

CDR3 DNA: TGTGCCAGCGGGTCGTCCCAGGGAGCCTATGGCTACACCTTC
CDR3 protein: CASGSSQGAYGYTF
D gene: NA
J gene: TRBJ1-2
V gene: TRBV6-2/TRBV6-3
clone size: NA

CDR3 DNA: TGCGCCAGCAGCTTGGTGACAGGGAGGGTTAATACGCAGTATTTT
CDR3 protein: CASSLVTGRVNTQYF
D gene: NA
J gene: TRBJ2-3
V gene: TRBV5-1
clone size: NA

CDR3 DNA: TGTGCCAGCAGCTTAGCGAGACACGAGGAGCTGTTTTTT
CDR3 protein: CASSLARHEELFF
D gene: NA
J gene: TRBJ2-2
V gene: TRBV7-2
clone size: NA

CDR3 DNA: TGTGCCAGCACCGGACAGTTAAGATACAATGAGCAGTTCTTC
CDR3 protein: CASTGQLRYNEQFF
D gene: NA
J gene: TRBJ2-1
V gene: TRBV25-1
clone size: NA

CDR3 DNA: TGCGCCAGCAGCTTGGGTCCCAGGACAGGGTCCACCGGGGAGCTGTTTTTT
CDR3 protein: CASSLGPRTGSTGELFF
D gene: TRBD1
J gene: TRBJ2-2
V gene: TRBV5-1
clone size: few